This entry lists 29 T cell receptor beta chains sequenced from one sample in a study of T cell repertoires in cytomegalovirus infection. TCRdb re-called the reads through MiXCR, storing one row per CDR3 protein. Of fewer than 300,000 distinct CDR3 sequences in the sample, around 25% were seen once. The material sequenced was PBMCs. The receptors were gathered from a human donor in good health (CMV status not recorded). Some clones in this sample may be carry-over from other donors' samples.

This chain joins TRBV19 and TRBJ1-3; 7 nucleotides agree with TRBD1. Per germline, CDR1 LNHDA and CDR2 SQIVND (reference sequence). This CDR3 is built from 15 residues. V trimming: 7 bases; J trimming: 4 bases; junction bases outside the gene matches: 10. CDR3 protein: CASTRPRTGGNTIYF. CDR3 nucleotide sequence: TGTGCCAGTACCCGACCGAGGACAGGCGGAAACACCATATATTTT.

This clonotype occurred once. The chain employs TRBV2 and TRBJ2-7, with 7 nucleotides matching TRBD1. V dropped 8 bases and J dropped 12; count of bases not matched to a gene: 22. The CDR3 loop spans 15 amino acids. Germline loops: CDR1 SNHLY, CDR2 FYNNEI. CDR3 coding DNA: TGTGCCAGCTTCTCCAGCCAAACCTACACCGACAGGGTGTACTTC. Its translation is CASFSSQTYTDRVYF. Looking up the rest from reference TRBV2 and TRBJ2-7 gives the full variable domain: EPEVTQTPSHQVTQMGQEVILRCVPISNHLYFYWYRQILGQKVEFLVSFYNNEISEKSEIFDDQFSVERPDGSNFTLKIRSTKLEDSAMYFCASFSSQTYTDRVYFGPGTRLTVT.

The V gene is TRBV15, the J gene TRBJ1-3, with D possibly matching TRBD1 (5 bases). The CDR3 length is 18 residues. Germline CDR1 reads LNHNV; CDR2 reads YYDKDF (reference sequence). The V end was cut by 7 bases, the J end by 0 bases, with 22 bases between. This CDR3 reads CATNNWGSLRSSGNTIYF. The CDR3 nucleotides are TGTGCCACCAACAACTGGGGCAGTCTAAGGAGCTCTGGAAACACCATATATTTT.

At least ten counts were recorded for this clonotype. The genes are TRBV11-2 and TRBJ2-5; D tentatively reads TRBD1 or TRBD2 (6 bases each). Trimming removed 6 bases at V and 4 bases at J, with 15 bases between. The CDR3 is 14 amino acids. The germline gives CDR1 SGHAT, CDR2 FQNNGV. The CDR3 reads CASSGGGPGETQYF. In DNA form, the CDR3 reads TGTGCCAGCAGTGGAGGGGGGCCGGGAGAGACCCAGTACTTC.

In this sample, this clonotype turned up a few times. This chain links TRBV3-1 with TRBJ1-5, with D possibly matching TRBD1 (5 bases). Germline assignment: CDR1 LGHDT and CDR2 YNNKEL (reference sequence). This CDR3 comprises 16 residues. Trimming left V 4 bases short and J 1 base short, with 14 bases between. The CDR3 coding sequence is TGTGCCAGCAGCCCCCTGGGGGGGAGAAGCAATCAGCCCCAGCATTTT. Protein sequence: CASSPLGGRSNQPQHF.

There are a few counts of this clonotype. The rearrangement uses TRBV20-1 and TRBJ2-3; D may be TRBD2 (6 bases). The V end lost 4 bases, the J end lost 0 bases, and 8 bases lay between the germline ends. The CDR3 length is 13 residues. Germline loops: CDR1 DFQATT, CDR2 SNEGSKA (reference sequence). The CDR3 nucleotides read TGCAGTGCTAAAAGCGGGAGCACAGATACGCAGTATTTT. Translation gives CSAKSGSTDTQYF.

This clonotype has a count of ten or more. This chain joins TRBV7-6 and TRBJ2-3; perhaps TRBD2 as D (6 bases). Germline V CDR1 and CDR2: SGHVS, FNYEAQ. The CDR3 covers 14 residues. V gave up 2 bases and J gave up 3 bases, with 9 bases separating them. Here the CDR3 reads CASSLTAGTDTQYF. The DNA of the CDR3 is TGTGCCAGCAGCTTAACGGCGGGGACAGATACGCAGTATTTT.

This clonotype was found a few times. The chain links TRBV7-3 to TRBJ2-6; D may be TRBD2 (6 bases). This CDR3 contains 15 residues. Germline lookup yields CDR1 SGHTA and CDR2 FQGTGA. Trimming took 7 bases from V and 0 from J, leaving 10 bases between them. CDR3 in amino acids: CASTLGGSGANVLTF. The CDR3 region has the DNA TGTGCCAGCACCTTGGGAGGCTCTGGGGCCAACGTCCTGACTTTC.

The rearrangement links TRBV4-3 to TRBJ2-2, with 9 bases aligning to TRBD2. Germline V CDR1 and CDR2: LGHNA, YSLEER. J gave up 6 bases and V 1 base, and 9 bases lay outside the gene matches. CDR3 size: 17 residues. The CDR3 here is CASSQASREGRSGELFF. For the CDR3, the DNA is TGCGCCAGCAGCCAAGCCTCGCGGGAGGGCCGATCCGGGGAGCTGTTTTTT.

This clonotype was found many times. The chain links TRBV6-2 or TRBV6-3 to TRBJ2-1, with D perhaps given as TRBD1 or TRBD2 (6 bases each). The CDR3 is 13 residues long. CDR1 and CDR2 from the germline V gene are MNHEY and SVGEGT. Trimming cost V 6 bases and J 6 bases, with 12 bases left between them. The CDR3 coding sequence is TGTGCCAGCAGGGAATCGGGGGCCAATGAGCAGTTCTTC. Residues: CASRESGANEQFF.

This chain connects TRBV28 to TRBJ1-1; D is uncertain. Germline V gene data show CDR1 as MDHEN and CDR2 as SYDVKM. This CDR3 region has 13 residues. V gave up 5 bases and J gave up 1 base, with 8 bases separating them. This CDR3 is CASSQGWNTEAFF. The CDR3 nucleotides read TGTGCCAGCAGTCAAGGGTGGAACACTGAAGCTTTCTTT.

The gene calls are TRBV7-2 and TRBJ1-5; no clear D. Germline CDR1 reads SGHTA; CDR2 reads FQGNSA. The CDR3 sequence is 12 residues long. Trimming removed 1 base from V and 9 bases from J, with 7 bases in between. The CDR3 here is CASSLGRRPQHF. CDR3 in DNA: TGTGCCAGCAGCTTAGGGCGGAGGCCCCAGCATTTT.

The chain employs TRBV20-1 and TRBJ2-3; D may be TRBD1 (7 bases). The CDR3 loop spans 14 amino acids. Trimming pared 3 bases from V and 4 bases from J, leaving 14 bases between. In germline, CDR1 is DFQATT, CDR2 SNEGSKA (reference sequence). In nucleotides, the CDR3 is TGCAGTGCTAGTGGAGGGGGCTTTTCAGATACGCAGTATTTT. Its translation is CSASGGGFSDTQYF.

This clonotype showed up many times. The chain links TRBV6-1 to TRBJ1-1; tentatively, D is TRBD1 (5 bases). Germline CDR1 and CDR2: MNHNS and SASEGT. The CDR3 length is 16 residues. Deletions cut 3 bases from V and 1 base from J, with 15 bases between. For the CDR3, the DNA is TGTGCCAGCAGTGAGGAGGTGGGGGGAGGGAACACTGAAGCTTTCTTT. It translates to CASSEEVGGGNTEAFF.

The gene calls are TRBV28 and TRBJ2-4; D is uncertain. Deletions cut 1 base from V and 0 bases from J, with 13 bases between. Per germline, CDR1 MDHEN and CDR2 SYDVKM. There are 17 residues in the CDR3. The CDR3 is CASSLLGTHLAKNIQYF. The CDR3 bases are TGTGCCAGCAGTTTATTGGGCACTCATCTAGCCAAAAACATTCAGTACTTC. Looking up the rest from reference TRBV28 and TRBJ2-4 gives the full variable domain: DVKVTQSSRYLVKRTGEKVFLECVQDMDHENMFWYRQDPGLGLRLIYFSYDVKMKEKGDIPEGYSVSREKKERFSLILESASTNQTSMYLCASSLLGTHLAKNIQYFGAGTRLSVL.

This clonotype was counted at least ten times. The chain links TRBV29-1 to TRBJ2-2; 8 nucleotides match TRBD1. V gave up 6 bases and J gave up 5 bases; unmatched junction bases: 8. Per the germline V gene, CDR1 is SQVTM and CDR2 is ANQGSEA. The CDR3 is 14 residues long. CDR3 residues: CSVLTGGSTGELFF. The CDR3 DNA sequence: TGCAGCGTGCTCACAGGGGGGAGTACCGGGGAGCTGTTTTTT.

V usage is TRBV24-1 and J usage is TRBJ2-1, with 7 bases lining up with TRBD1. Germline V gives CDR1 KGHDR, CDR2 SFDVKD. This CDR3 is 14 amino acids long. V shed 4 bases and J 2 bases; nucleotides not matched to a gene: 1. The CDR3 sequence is CATSEGTAYNEQFF. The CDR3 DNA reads TGTGCCACCAGTGAGGGGACAGCCTACAATGAGCAGTTCTTC.

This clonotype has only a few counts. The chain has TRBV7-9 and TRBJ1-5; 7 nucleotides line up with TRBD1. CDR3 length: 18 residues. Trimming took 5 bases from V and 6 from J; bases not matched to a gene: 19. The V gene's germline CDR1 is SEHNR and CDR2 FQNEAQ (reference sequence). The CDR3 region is CASSPSESNRGGGQPQHF. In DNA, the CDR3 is TGTGCCAGCAGCCCTAGCGAATCCAACAGGGGTGGGGGTCAGCCCCAGCATTTT.

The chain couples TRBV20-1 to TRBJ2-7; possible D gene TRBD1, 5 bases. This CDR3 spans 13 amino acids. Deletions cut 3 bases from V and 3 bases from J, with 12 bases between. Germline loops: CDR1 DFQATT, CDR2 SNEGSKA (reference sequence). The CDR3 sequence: CSARARVDYEQYF. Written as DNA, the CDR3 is TGCAGTGCTAGGGCCAGGGTGGACTACGAGCAGTACTTC.

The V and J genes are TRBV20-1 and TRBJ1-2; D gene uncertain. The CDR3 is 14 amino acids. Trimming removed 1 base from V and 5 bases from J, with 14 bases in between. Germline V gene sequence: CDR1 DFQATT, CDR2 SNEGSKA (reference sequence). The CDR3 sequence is CSARARPGSYGYTF. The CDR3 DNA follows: TGCAGTGCTAGAGCCCGCCCCGGGTCTTATGGCTACACCTTC.

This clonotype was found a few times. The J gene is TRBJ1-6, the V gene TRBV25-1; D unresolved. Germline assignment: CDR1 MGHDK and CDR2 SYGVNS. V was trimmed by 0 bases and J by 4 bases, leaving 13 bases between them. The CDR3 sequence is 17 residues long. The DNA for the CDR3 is TGTGCCAGCAGTGAATACTCCCTTGAACCTTATAATTCACCCCTCCACTTT. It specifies CASSEYSLEPYNSPLHF.

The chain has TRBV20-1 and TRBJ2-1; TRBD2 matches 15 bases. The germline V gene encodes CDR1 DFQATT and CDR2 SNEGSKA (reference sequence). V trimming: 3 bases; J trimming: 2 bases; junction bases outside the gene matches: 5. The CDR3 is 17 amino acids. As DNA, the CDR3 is TGCAGTGCTAGGGGGCGGACTAGCGGGGGGGCCTACAATGAGCAGTTCTTC. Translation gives CSARGRTSGGAYNEQFF.

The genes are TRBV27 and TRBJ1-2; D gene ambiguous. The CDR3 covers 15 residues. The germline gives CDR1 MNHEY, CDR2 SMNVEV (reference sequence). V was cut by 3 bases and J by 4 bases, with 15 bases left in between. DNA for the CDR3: TGTGCCAGCAGTTTGGGGAGCCCTTTATTCTATGGCTACACCTTC. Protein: CASSLGSPLFYGYTF.

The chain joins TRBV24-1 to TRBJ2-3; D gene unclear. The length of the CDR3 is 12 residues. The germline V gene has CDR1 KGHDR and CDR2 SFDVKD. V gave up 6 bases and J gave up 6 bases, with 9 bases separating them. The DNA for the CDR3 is TGTGCCACCAGTAGCCCGGTGGATACGCAGTATTTT. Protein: CATSSPVDTQYF.

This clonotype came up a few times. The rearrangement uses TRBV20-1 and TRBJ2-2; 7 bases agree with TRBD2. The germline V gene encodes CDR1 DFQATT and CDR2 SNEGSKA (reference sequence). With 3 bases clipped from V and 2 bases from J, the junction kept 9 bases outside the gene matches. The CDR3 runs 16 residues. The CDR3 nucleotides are TGCAGTGCTAGGACAATACTAGCGTTTAACACCGGGGAGCTGTTTTTT. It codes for CSARTILAFNTGELFF.

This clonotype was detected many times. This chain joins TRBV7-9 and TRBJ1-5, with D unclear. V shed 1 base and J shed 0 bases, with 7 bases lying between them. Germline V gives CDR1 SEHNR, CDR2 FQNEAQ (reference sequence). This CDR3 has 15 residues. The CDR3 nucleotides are TGTGCCAGCAGCTTAGGACTCTCTAGCAATCAGCCCCAGCATTTT. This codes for CASSLGLSSNQPQHF.

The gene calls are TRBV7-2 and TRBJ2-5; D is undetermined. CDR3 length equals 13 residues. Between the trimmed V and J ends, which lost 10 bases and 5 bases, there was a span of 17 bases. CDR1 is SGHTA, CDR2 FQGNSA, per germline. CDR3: CATKVQLEETQYF. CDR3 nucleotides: TGTGCCACCAAGGTGCAGCTAGAGGAGACCCAGTACTTC.

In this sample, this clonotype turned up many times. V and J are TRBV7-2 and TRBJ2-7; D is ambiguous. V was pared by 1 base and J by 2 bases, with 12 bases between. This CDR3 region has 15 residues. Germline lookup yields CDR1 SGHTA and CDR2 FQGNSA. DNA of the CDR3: TGTGCCAGCAGCTTAGGAGGAACGAGGACCTACGAGCAGTACTTC. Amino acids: CASSLGGTRTYEQYF.

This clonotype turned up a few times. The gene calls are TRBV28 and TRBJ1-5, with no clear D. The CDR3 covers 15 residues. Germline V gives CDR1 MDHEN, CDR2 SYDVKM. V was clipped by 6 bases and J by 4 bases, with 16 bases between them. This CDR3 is CASRPRDRWNQPQHF. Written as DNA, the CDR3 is TGTGCCAGCAGACCCCGGGATAGGTGGAATCAGCCCCAGCATTTT.